This TCR beta chain comes out of a study of T cell repertoires in cytomegalovirus infection. Study summary: An indication of both CMV infection and matching HLA type came from public TCR beta signatures. Study-level points and caveats: The response measured ex vivo was dominated by TCR beta clonotypes (HLA-C-restricted and CMV-specific).

The CDR3 has 14 amino acids. Germline-derived CDR1 and CDR2 are ENHRY and SYGVKD. J was trimmed by 0 bases and V by 5 bases; bases with no gene match: 1. TCRdb re-called the reads with MiXCR, one entry per CDR3 protein. Among around 360,000 distinct CDR3 sequences, around a third were seen once, and the ten largest hold around an eighth. This clonotype was counted a few times. The antigen is undetermined. The receptor was derived from a human donor in good health (CMV status not recorded). Some clones in this sample may be carry-over from other donors' samples. The chain has TRBV10-3 and TRBJ2-3, with TRBD2 matching 8 bases. Sample: cultured PBMCs, taken from culture after CMV antigen stimulation. Written as DNA, the CDR3 is TGTGCCATCAGTTTAGCGGGAAGCACAGATACGCAGTATTTT. As protein: CAISLAGSTDTQYF.